A single TCR beta chain is shown here with its context. The antigen is unknown. The sample is drawn from a study of cytomegalovirus exposure and HLA in healthy donors. General study findings and limits: Among TCR beta chains, those listed as cytomegalovirus-associated numbered approximately 150. Later analysis showed TCR association rates varying by HLA locus, highest for DRB1 and lowest for HLA-C. Whilst most TCR sequences proved rare, a subset of public TCRs occurred across many donors.

The CDR3 has 13 amino acids. Trimming cost V 4 bases and J 6 bases; bases outside gene matches: 7. CDR1 SQVTM and CDR2 ANQGSEA come from the germline V gene. PCR involved 60 Vbeta and 13 Jbeta primers. The table came from immunoSEQ multiplex PCR; TCRdb's copy has only in-frame clones and leaves some out. The sample includes just under 70,000 clones, 75% to 90% of them seen just once. The TCR comes from a human donor in good health. Sequenced input: PBMCs. The chain couples TRBV29-1 to TRBJ2-7, with 9 nucleotides matching TRBD1. This CDR3 reads CSVGSGQGFEQYF. The CDR3 DNA sequence: TGCAGCGTTGGATCGGGACAGGGCTTCGAGCAGTACTTC.